This TCR beta chain is drawn from a study of T cells expressing NK-cell markers (dated by TCRdb to the early 2020s). For the study in its entirety: TCR beta-chain repertoires were profiled in sorted CD3+CD56+NKG2C+, CD3+CD56+NKG2C- and CD3+CD56-NKG2C+ T-cell subsets from several donors. Most of the eight sequenced donors were HCMV-seropositive and one was HCMV-seronegative. The eight sequenced donors were randomly selected healthy volunteers, three men and five women. Sequencing of the libraries produced 2 x 150 bp reads on Illumina HiSeq 2000/2500, MiSeq or NextSeq.

Study-level results and caveats: Whether the expanded NKG2C-expressing T cell clones were specific for HCMV antigens was left unclear. Those dominant clonotypes were again the most abundant among CD3+CD56-NKG2C+ cells in a handful of donors, at about 28.3-60.1%. In roughly 6 donors, the dominant CD3+CD56+NKG2C+ clonotypes ranked among the top 10 CD8+ clonotypes, making up roughly 1.0-8% of CD8+ T cells.

HCMV-specific IgG was detected in serum with a commercial ELISA kit to determine HCMV serostatus. Ficoll density gradient centrifugation was used to isolate peripheral blood mononuclear cells from blood. Sequenced on an Illumina HiSeq 2000. TCR beta cDNA libraries were prepared using 5'RACE template switching, which introduced a universal primer site and unique molecular identifiers. Synthesis of cDNA was primed from the TCR beta constant segment and was followed by two consecutive PCR amplification steps. The study's own analysis went as follows. MIGEC was used to demultiplex reads and group reads by UMI, and MiTCR was used to assemble and quantify clonotypes. Only TCR cDNA sequences supported by at least two reads were kept to exclude erroneous sequences. The tcR package was used for downstream repertoire analysis, and clonotypes were matched across fractions by CDR3 nucleotide sequence plus V segment. Antigen specificity was annotated against VDJdb with VDJmatch, allowing one amino acid substitution in CDR3. Following reprocessing of the reads by TCRdb, the data hold one row per CDR3 protein sequence and no DNA is available. TCRdb's processing, not the study's, gives the V and J calls here. The table kept for this sample lists approximately 550,000 distinct CDR3 sequences. Clones ranked in the top ten supply approximately 3.6% of the sample.

A remark on this clonotype: Its target antigen remains unknown.

Looking up the germline V gene yields CDR1 SGHVS and CDR2 FQNEAQ. Including the terminal cysteine and phenylalanine, the CDR3 comprises 17 residues. This entry has no DNA. The source of this sequence is a man aged 18 to 35 in good health. Donor details come from another sample of the same person, matched by shared clones. Here the chain combines TRBV7-8 and TRBJ2-3; the TCRdb call, TRBD2, lacks DNA for checking. Sequencing was carried out using blood T cells: a sorted CD56 or NKG2C T cell subset, CD4+ or CD8+ T cells, or bulk PBMC T cells (not recorded which). The CDR3: CASSLVRVGGPEDTQYF.